One sample yielded the 19 T cell receptor beta chains listed below, sequenced in a study of cytomegalovirus exposure and HLA in healthy donors. A multiplex PCR was run with 60 Vbeta primers and 13 Jbeta primers. This table comes from immunoSEQ multiplex PCR, and its TCRdb copy is limited to in-frame clones, with some not included. Here the sample spans around 190,000 clones, 70% to 80% being singletons. Material for sequencing was PBMCs. These receptors were collected from a woman aged 25 to 45 in good health and CMV-seronegative.

The rearrangement links TRBV4-1 to TRBJ2-1, with 8 bases that match TRBD1. Germline-derived CDR1 and CDR2 are MGHRA and YSYEKL. The CDR3 contains 17 residues. Trimming cost V 0 bases and J 12 bases; bases outside gene matches: 16. The DNA of the CDR3 is TGCGCCAGCAGCCAAGATTTAATAGGACAGGGTGGTTTCGGGCAGTTCTTC. Translated: CASSQDLIGQGGFGQFF.

This clone turned up a few times. This chain connects TRBV6-6 to TRBJ1-1, with a weak D call TRBD1 (6 bases). Germline V CDR1 and CDR2: MNHNY, SVGAGI (reference sequence). V was clipped by 5 bases and J by 0 bases, with 10 bases between them. The CDR3 contains 14 residues. The CDR3 coding sequence is TGTGCCAGCAGTCCGGGACACCTGAACACTGAAGCTTTCTTT. Its translation: CASSPGHLNTEAFF.

The gene calls are TRBV18 and TRBJ1-6; TRBD1 is a possible D gene (6 bases). CDR3 length: 14 residues. Per germline, CDR1 KGHSH and CDR2 LQKENI. Trimming removed 3 bases at V and 8 bases at J, with 11 bases between. The CDR3 DNA reads TGTGCCAGCTCACCTACAGGGCGTGATTCACCCCTCCACTTT. This codes for CASSPTGRDSPLHF.

The CDR3 coding sequence is TGTGCCAGCAGTCGCGGACAGGGATGGGGAAACACTGAAGCTTTCTTT. It specifies CASSRGQGWGNTEAFF. This chain uses TRBV28 with TRBJ1-1; 8 bases are a match to TRBD1. The junction had 10 bases not matched to a gene; V was cut back by 5 bases and J by 2 bases. This CDR3 region has 16 residues. CDR1 and CDR2 (germline): MDHEN, SYDVKM.

V gene TRBV6-1 combines with J gene TRBJ1-5; D is perhaps TRBD1 (5 bases). Per germline, CDR1 MNHNS and CDR2 SASEGT. This CDR3 is built from 15 residues. Trimming removed 2 bases from V and 4 bases from J, with 12 bases in between. CDR3 bases: TGTGCCAGCAGTGAACTCGCAGGGTCTAATCAGCCCCAGCATTTT. Residues: CASSELAGSNQPQHF.

The chain recombines TRBV7-9 with TRBJ2-1; TRBD2 agrees at 8 bases. This CDR3 has 14 amino acids. Germline CDR1 reads SEHNR; CDR2 reads FQNEAQ (reference sequence). Trimming took 5 bases from V and 6 from J; bases not matched to a gene: 6. CDR3 region: CASSAGTSSNEQFF. The CDR3 DNA follows: TGTGCCAGCAGCGCTGGGACTAGTTCCAATGAGCAGTTCTTC.

The rearrangement links TRBV4-1 to TRBJ1-1; 8 nucleotides align to TRBD1. Per the germline V gene, CDR1 is MGHRA and CDR2 is YSYEKL. The V and J ends lost 3 bases and 1 base, in that order; junction bases with no gene match: 7. CDR3 length: 16 amino acids. The CDR3 DNA follows: TGCGCCAGCAGCCATCCAGGGGGCGCGGGGAACACTGAAGCTTTCTTT. This gives the protein CASSHPGGAGNTEAFF.

The CDR3 reads CASSPTWTGGNGGNTIYF. The CDR3 DNA reads as TGCGCCAGCAGCCCGACTTGGACAGGGGGAAACGGTGGAAACACCATATATTTT. The J gene is TRBJ1-3, the V gene TRBV4-1, with TRBD1 identical over 10 bases. Germline assignment: CDR1 MGHRA and CDR2 YSYEKL. The J segment lost 3 bases and the V segment lost 4 bases, leaving 12 bases of the junction unmatched. This CDR3 spans 18 amino acids.

The rearrangement uses TRBV6-1 and TRBJ1-2; D is perhaps TRBD1 (5 bases). In germline, CDR1 is MNHNS, CDR2 SASEGT. The CDR3 is made up of 13 amino acids. The V end lost 5 bases, the J end lost 2 bases, and 9 bases lay between the germline ends. The CDR3 DNA reads as TGTGCCAGCAGTAAACAGGCCAACTATGGCTACACCTTC. Translated, it gives CASSKQANYGYTF.

The rearrangement links TRBV6-5 to TRBJ2-1, with D possibly matching TRBD2 (7 bases). CDR3 length: 13 residues. Germline CDR1 reads MNHEY; CDR2 reads SVGAGI. Trimming removed 11 bases at V and 2 bases at J, with 13 bases between. DNA for the CDR3: TGTGCCTTAGGGGGGGGGCCCTACAATGAGCAGTTCTTC. Amino acid sequence: CALGGGPYNEQFF.

The chain couples TRBV4-1 to TRBJ1-1, with D tentatively TRBD1 (6 bases). Germline loops: CDR1 MGHRA, CDR2 YSYEKL. The CDR3 length is 14 residues. The ends were cut back, 4 bases at V and 0 bases at J, with 9 bases in the middle. The CDR3 spells CASSPRTVNTEAFF. The CDR3 nucleotides are TGCGCCAGCAGCCCAAGGACAGTGAACACTGAAGCTTTCTTT.

In its sample, this clone was seen a few times. The chain uses TRBV6-5 and TRBJ1-1; the D gene is possibly TRBD1 (5 bases). Germline V CDR1 and CDR2: MNHEY, SVGAGI. Trimming shortened V by 2 bases and J by 0 bases, and 7 bases separated the two germline ends. The CDR3 runs to 14 residues. DNA for the CDR3: TGTGCCAGCAGTTACGACAGACTGAACACTGAAGCTTTCTTT. Encoded protein: CASSYDRLNTEAFF.

This chain joins TRBV7-2 and TRBJ1-5, with D tentatively TRBD1 (6 bases). This CDR3 is built from 14 residues. V lost 1 base and J lost 4, with 8 bases in between. Germline CDR1 is SGHTA and CDR2 is FQGNSA. The CDR3 region has the DNA TGTGCCAGCAGCTTAGACAGGGAAAATCAGCCCCAGCATTTT. This gives the protein CASSLDRENQPQHF. Looking up the rest from reference TRBV7-2 and TRBJ1-5 gives the full variable domain: GAGVSQSPSNKVTEKGKDVELRCDPISGHTALYWYRQSLGQGLEFLIYFQGNSAPDKSGLPSDRFSAERTGGSVSTLTIQRTQQEDSAVYLCASSLDRENQPQHFGDGTRLSIL.

The chain recombines TRBV9 with TRBJ2-2, with D hard to call. Germline V gene data show CDR1 as SGDLS and CDR2 as YYNGEE. Trimming stripped 3 bases from V and 6 bases from J, with 6 bases between. The CDR3 contains 12 residues. The CDR3 DNA is TGTGCCAGCAGCGACGGGTCCGGGGAGCTGTTTTTT. Its translation is CASSDGSGELFF.

This chain links TRBV7-6 with TRBJ2-1; 9 positions agree with TRBD1. Germline loops: CDR1 SGHVS, CDR2 FNYEAQ. The CDR3 covers 17 residues. The V and J ends lost 5 bases and 6 bases, in that order; junction bases with no gene match: 14. CDR3 DNA sequence: TGTGCCAGCAGCCCAGGATCCGGGACAGGGCATTCCAATGAGCAGTTCTTC. It encodes CASSPGSGTGHSNEQFF.

The V call is TRBV18, the J call TRBJ2-2; unclear D gene. Germline loops: CDR1 KGHSH, CDR2 LQKENI. V was trimmed by 1 base and J by 4 bases, leaving 10 bases between them. The CDR3 extends over 15 amino acids. The CDR3 sequence: CASSPRRISTGELFF. For the CDR3, the DNA is TGTGCCAGCTCACCACGCAGGATTAGCACCGGGGAGCTGTTTTTT.

A single count supports this clone. The chain is built from TRBV28 and TRBJ1-1, with D possibly matching TRBD1 (5 bases). The CDR3 has 16 residues. Per germline, CDR1 MDHEN and CDR2 SYDVKM. V was cut by 6 bases and J by 5 bases, with 22 bases left in between. This CDR3 is CASSLLGEGYKTEAFF. CDR3 in DNA: TGTGCCAGCAGCCTATTAGGGGAGGGGTACAAAACTGAAGCTTTCTTT.

The V and J genes are TRBV7-2 and TRBJ2-7; D perhaps matches TRBD1 (6 bases). With 4 bases removed from V and 3 bases from J, the gap between germline ends came to 10 bases. The CDR3 runs 13 residues. Germline CDR1 reads SGHTA; CDR2 reads FQGNSA. Written as DNA, the CDR3 is TGTGCCAGCAGCTACGACAGGCTCTACGAGCAGTACTTC. This sequence encodes CASSYDRLYEQYF.

V usage is TRBV9 and J usage is TRBJ2-7; D might be TRBD2 (5 bases). In germline, CDR1 is SGDLS, CDR2 YYNGEE. CDR3 size: 15 residues. Trimming pared 4 bases from V and 2 bases from J, leaving 16 bases between. In DNA, the CDR3 is TGTGCCAGCAGCCCGAGGGTAGCCCAAACCTACGAGCAGTACTTC. Encoded protein: CASSPRVAQTYEQYF.